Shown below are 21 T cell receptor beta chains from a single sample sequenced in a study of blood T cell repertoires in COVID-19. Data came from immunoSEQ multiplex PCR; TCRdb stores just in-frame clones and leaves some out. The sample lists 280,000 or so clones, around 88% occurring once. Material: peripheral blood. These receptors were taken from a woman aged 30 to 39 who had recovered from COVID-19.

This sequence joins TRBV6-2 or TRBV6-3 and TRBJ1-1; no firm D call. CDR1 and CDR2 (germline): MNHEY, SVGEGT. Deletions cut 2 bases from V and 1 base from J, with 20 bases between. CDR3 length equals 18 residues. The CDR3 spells CASSYSRSVGVWNTEAFF. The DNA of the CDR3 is TGTGCCAGCAGTTACAGCAGATCGGTCGGGGTGTGGAACACTGAAGCTTTCTTT.

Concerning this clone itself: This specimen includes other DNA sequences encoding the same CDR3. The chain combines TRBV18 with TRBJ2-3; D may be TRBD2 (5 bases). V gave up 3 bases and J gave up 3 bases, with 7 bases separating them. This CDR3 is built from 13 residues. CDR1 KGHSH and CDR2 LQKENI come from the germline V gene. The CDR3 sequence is CASSPGSTDTQYF. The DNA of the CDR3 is TGTGCCAGCTCACCTGGGAGTACAGATACGCAGTATTTT.

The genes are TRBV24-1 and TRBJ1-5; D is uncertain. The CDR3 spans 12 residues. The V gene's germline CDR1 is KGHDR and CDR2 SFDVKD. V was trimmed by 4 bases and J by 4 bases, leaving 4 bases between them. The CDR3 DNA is TGTGCCACCAGTGACCTTAATCAGCCCCAGCATTTT. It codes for CATSDLNQPQHF.

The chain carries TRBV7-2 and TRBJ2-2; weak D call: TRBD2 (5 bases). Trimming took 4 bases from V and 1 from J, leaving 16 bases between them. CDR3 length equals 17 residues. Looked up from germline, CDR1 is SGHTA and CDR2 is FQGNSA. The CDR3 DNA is TGTGCCAGCAGCTCTATCCCTCGACGGGGGAACACCGGGGAGCTGTTTTTT. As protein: CASSSIPRRGNTGELFF.

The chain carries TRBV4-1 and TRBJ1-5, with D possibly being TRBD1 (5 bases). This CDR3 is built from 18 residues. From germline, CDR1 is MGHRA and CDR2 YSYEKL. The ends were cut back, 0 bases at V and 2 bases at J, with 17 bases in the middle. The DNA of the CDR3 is TGCGCCAGCAGCCAAGATCATGGCAGGGTATCGGGCAATCAGCCCCAGCATTTT. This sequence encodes CASSQDHGRVSGNQPQHF.

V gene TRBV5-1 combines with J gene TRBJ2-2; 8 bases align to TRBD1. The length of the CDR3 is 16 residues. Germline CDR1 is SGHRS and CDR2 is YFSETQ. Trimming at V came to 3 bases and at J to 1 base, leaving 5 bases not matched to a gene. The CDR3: CASSSDRAMNTGELFF. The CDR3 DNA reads TGCGCCAGCAGCTCGGACAGGGCGATGAACACCGGGGAGCTGTTTTTT.

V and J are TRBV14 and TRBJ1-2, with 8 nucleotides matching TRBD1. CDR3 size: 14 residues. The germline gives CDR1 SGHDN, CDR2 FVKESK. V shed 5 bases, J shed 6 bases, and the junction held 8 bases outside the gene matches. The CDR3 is CASSSGQGRDGYTF. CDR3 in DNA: TGTGCCAGCAGCTCAGGACAGGGAAGAGATGGCTACACCTTC.

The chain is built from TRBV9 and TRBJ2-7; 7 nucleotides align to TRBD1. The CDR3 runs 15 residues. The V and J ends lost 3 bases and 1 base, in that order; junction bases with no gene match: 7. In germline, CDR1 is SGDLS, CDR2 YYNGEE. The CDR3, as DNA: TGTGCCAGCAGCGAAGGGACAGCGGATTCCTACGAGCAGTACTTC. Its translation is CASSEGTADSYEQYF.

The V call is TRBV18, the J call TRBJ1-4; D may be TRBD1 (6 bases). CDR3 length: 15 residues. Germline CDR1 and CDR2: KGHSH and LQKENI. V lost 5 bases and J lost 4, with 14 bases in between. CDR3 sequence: CASSRSTGHNEKLFF. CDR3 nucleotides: TGTGCCAGCTCAAGGTCCACAGGGCATAATGAAAAACTGTTTTTT.

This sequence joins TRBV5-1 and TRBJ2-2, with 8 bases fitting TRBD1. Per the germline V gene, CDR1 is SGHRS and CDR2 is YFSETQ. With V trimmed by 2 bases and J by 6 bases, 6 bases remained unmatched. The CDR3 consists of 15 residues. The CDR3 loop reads CASSFTTGGPGELFF. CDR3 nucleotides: TGCGCCAGCAGCTTCACAACAGGGGGGCCCGGGGAGCTGTTTTTT.

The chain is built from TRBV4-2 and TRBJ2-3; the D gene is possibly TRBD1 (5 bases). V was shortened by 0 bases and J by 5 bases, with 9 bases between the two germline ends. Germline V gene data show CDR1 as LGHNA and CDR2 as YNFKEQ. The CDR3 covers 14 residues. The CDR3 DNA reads TGTGCCAGCAGCCAAGATAAGGGGCGAGATACGCAGTATTTT. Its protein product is CASSQDKGRDTQYF.

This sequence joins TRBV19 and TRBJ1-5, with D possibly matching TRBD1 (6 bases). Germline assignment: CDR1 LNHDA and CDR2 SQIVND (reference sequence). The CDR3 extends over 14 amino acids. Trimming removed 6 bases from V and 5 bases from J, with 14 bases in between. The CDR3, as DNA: TGTGCCAGTAGGCTTCCGGGACACCATCAGCCCCAGCATTTT. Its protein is CASRLPGHHQPQHF.

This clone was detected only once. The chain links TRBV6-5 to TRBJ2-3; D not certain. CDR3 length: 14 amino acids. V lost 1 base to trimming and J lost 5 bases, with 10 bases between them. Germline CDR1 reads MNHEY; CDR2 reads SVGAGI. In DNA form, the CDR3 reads TGTGCCAGCAGTTACTTAGCCGTGGAAGATACGCAGTATTTT. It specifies CASSYLAVEDTQYF.

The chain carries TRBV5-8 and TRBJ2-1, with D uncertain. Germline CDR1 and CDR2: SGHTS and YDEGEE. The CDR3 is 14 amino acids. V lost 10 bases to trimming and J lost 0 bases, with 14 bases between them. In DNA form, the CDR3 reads TGTGCCTCCTCTCCGAGAGGCTCCTACAATGAGCAGTTCTTC. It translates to CASSPRGSYNEQFF.

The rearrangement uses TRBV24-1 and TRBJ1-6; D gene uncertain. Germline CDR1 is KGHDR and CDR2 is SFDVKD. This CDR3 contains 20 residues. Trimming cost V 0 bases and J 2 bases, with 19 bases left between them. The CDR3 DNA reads TGTGCCACCAGTGATTTGAGATCGGGAGCCCTTGGTACCTATAATTCACCCCTCCACTTT. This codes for CATSDLRSGALGTYNSPLHF.

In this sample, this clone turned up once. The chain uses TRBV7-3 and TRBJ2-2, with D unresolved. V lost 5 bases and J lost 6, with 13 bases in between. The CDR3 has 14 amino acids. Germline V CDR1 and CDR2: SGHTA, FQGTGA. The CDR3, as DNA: TGTGCCAGCAGCCTAAATCAGGCGCCCGGGGAGCTGTTTTTT. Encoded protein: CASSLNQAPGELFF.

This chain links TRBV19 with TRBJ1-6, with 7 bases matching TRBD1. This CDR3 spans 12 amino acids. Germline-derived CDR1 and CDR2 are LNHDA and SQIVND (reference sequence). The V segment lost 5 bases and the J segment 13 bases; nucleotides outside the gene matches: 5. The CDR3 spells CASSVQGGPLHF. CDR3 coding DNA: TGTGCCAGTAGTGTTCAGGGGGGTCCCCTCCACTTT.

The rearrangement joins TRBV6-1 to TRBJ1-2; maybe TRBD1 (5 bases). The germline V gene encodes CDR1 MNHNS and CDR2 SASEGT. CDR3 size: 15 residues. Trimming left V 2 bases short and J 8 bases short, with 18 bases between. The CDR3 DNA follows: TGTGCCAGCAGTGAAACGGCAGGCAAGGGGTTAGGCTACACCTTC. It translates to CASSETAGKGLGYTF.

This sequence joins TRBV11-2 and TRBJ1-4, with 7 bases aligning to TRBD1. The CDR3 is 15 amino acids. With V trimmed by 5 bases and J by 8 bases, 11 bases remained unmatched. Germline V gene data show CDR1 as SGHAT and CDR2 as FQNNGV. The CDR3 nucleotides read TGTGCCAGCAGCACAACAGGGGCGGCGGGCGAAAAACTGTTTTTT. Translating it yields CASSTTGAAGEKLFF.

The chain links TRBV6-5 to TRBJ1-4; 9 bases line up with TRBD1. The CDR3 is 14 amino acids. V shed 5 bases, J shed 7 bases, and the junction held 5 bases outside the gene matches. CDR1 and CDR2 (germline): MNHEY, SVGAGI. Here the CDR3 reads CASSHRGRGEKLFF. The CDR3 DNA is TGTGCCAGCAGTCACAGGGGGCGGGGTGAAAAACTGTTTTTT.

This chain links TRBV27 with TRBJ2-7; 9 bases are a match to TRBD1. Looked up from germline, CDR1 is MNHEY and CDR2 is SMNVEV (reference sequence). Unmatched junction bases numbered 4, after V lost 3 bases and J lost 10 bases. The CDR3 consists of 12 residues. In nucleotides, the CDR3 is TGTGCCAGCAGTTTCGGACAGGGGCAACAGTACTTC. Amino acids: CASSFGQGQQYF.